These 26 T cell receptor beta chains share one sample of origin, sequenced in a study of shared clonotypes between healthy human individuals. Naive CD8 isolation took CD45RO-negative cells positively selected for CCR7 and excluded terminally differentiated effector memory CD45RA+ cells. The repertoire was sequenced with immunoSEQ multiplex PCR; TCRdb's copy has only in-frame clones and lacks some. The sample lists approximately 810,000 clones, 80% to 95% occurring once. The specimen sequenced was naive CD8+ T cells sorted from blood. The origin of the receptors is a man younger than 45 in good health.

This chain uses TRBV18 with TRBJ2-5; D possibly corresponds to TRBD1 (5 bases). Germline V gene sequence: CDR1 KGHSH, CDR2 LQKENI. Trimming removed 2 bases from V and 3 bases from J, with 7 bases in between. The CDR3 covers 13 residues. For the CDR3, the DNA is TGTGCCAGCTCACCAACGACAGAAGAGACCCAGTACTTC. It specifies CASSPTTEETQYF.

The V and J genes are TRBV2 and TRBJ2-1, with D possibly being TRBD1 or TRBD2 (5 bases each). V was pared by 5 bases and J by 8 bases, with 22 bases between. The CDR3 consists of 16 residues. CDR1 and CDR2 (germline): SNHLY, FYNNEI. The CDR3, as DNA: TGTGCCAGCAGTCGTTACCCCCGGGGCAGGGTGGATGAGCAGTTCTTC. Protein: CASSRYPRGRVDEQFF.

The chain has TRBV27 and TRBJ2-3; TRBD2 aligns across 14 bases. The CDR3 is made up of 15 amino acids. Germline V CDR1 and CDR2: MNHEY, SMNVEV (reference sequence). J was trimmed by 7 bases and V by 7 bases; bases with no gene match: 7. The CDR3 DNA is TGTGCCAGCACCATGACTAGCGGGAGGGGAAATACGCAGTATTTT. This codes for CASTMTSGRGNTQYF.

V is TRBV11-2 and J is TRBJ2-7; D is unclear. The CDR3 contains 14 residues. CDR1 is SGHAT and CDR2 is FQNNGV in the germline V gene. Trimming shortened V by 1 base and J by 7 bases, and 14 bases separated the two germline ends. CDR3 residues: CASSLAGLPWEQYF. The DNA of the CDR3 is TGTGCCAGCAGCTTAGCTGGGCTGCCATGGGAGCAGTACTTC.

This sequence joins TRBV9 and TRBJ2-7, with no clear D. V lost 0 bases to trimming and J lost 5 bases, with 6 bases between them. In germline, CDR1 is SGDLS, CDR2 YYNGEE. CDR3 length: 12 residues. The DNA of the CDR3 is TGTGCCAGCAGCGTAGAAGTGCACGAGCAGTACTTC. Translation gives CASSVEVHEQYF.

V usage is TRBV11-2 and J usage is TRBJ2-7; a weak D match, TRBD2 (6 bases). V lost 4 bases and J 0 bases, leaving 13 bases between the germline ends. The germline gives CDR1 SGHAT, CDR2 FQNNGV. The CDR3 consists of 15 residues. The CDR3 sequence is CASSSVGLYSYEQYF. CDR3 nucleotides: TGTGCCAGCAGCTCCGTGGGACTGTACTCCTACGAGCAGTACTTC.

The rearrangement joins TRBV6-5 to TRBJ2-7, with 10 bases lining up with TRBD2. The CDR3 length is 15 residues. Germline V gives CDR1 MNHEY, CDR2 SVGAGI. J lost 6 bases, V lost 0 bases, and 5 bases had no gene match. The CDR3 is CASSYSPSGSFEQYF. The CDR3 DNA is TGTGCCAGCAGTTACTCCCCTAGCGGGAGTTTCGAGCAGTACTTC.

The CDR3 is CAIGTEAYNEQFF. The CDR3 region has the DNA TGTGCCATTGGGACTGAAGCCTACAATGAGCAGTTCTTC. The chain has TRBV10-3 and TRBJ2-1; tentatively, D is TRBD2 (6 bases). From germline, CDR1 is ENHRY and CDR2 SYGVKD. With 9 bases removed from V and 2 bases from J, the gap between germline ends came to 11 bases. The CDR3 contains 13 residues.

CDR3: CASTIRAHAGNTIYF. The CDR3 nucleotides are TGTGCCAGCACTATCAGGGCCCACGCTGGAAACACCATATATTTT. The V gene is TRBV28, the J gene TRBJ1-3; possible D gene TRBD1, 5 bases. V was pared by 7 bases and J by 2 bases, with 15 bases between. Germline V gene sequence: CDR1 MDHEN, CDR2 SYDVKM. The CDR3 totals 15 residues.

The chain combines TRBV27 with TRBJ2-7, with TRBD1 matching over 9 bases. J lost 5 bases, V lost 5 bases, and 7 bases had no gene match. This CDR3 has 14 amino acids. Germline CDR1 and CDR2: MNHEY and SMNVEV (reference sequence). This CDR3 is CASSGTGPLDEQYF. CDR3 coding DNA: TGTGCCAGCAGTGGGACAGGGCCCCTTGACGAGCAGTACTTC.

The chain is built from TRBV15 and TRBJ1-1; D is unresolved. The V gene lost 0 bases and the J gene lost 2 bases, with 4 bases spanning the gap. CDR1 LNHNV and CDR2 YYDKDF come from the germline V gene (reference sequence). The CDR3 has 13 residues. The CDR3 is CATSRDGNTEAFF. The CDR3 bases are TGTGCCACCAGCAGAGATGGAAACACTGAAGCTTTCTTT. Combining the CDR3 with reference TRBV15 and TRBJ1-1 gives the whole variable domain DAMVIQNPRYQVTQFGKPVTLSCSQTLNHNVMYWYQQKSSQAPKLLFHYYDKDFNNEADTPDNFQSRRPNTSFCFLDIRSPGLGDTAMYLCATSRDGNTEAFFGQGTRLTVV.

This chain links TRBV6-6 with TRBJ2-7; D is perhaps TRBD1 (6 bases). From germline, CDR1 is MNHNY and CDR2 SVGAGI (reference sequence). The V end lost 2 bases, the J end lost 5 bases, and 10 bases lay between the germline ends. This CDR3 is built from 13 residues. The DNA for the CDR3 is TGTGCCAGCAGTTACAACAGGGTAGACGAGCAGTACTTC. Translating gives CASSYNRVDEQYF.

The chain is built from TRBV6-5 and TRBJ1-1, with D perhaps matching TRBD1 (5 bases). The CDR3 is 12 amino acids. With 2 bases removed from V and 11 bases from J, the gap between germline ends came to 12 bases. Germline CDR1 MNHEY, CDR2 SVGAGI. The CDR3 protein is CASSYGTHPAFF. CDR3 coding DNA: TGTGCCAGCAGTTACGGGACGCACCCTGCTTTCTTT.

The J gene is TRBJ2-7, the V gene TRBV7-9, with D tentatively TRBD1 or TRBD2 (6 bases each). Germline V gene sequence: CDR1 SEHNR, CDR2 FQNEAQ (reference sequence). CDR3 size: 16 residues. Between the trimmed V and J ends, which lost 5 bases and 3 bases, there was a span of 20 bases. The CDR3 reads CASSPPGVNRVYEQYF. Written as DNA, the CDR3 is TGTGCCAGCAGCCCCCCGGGGGTGAACAGGGTCTACGAGCAGTACTTC.

The rearrangement joins TRBV7-9 to TRBJ2-7, with 7 bases identical to TRBD1. CDR1 and CDR2 from the germline V gene are SEHNR and FQNEAQ (reference sequence). The ends lost 5 bases at V and 0 bases at J; junction bases unmatched: 10. The CDR3 length is 16 residues. CDR3 sequence: CASSPIGGVGSYEQYF. The CDR3 region has the DNA TGTGCCAGCAGCCCCATAGGGGGCGTAGGCTCCTACGAGCAGTACTTC.

The CDR3 sequence is CAGGGYEQYF. The CDR3, as DNA: TGTGCCGGTGGGGGCTACGAGCAGTACTTC. The chain joins TRBV6-1 to TRBJ2-7; either TRBD1 or TRBD2 may fit D (5 bases each). Germline V gives CDR1 MNHNS, CDR2 SASEGT. V shed 11 bases and J shed 3 bases, with 8 bases lying between them. The CDR3 is 10 residues long.

With regard to this clone: Additional DNA sequences in this sample encode the identical CDR3. The chain joins TRBV9 to TRBJ2-7; D is unclear. Trimming took 0 bases from V and 0 from J, leaving 10 bases between them. The CDR3 is 15 amino acids. The germline V gene has CDR1 SGDLS and CDR2 YYNGEE. CDR3 nucleotides: TGTGCCAGCAGCGTAGCTGGCTCACCCTCCTACGAGCAGTACTTC. This encodes CASSVAGSPSYEQYF.

The V call is TRBV7-9, the J call TRBJ2-7; 12 bases are a match to TRBD2. Losses at the gene ends were 10 bases for V and 7 bases for J; bases not matched to a gene: 14. Germline V gives CDR1 SEHNR, CDR2 FQNEAQ (reference sequence). This CDR3 is built from 15 residues. The CDR3 DNA sequence: TGTGCCACGGGGGCGCAAGGACTAGCGGGAAAGGAGCAGTACTTC. Protein: CATGAQGLAGKEQYF.

V usage is TRBV29-1 and J usage is TRBJ2-7; 7 bases agree with TRBD1. The V and J ends lost 8 bases and 3 bases, in that order; junction bases with no gene match: 10. The CDR3 length is 13 residues. The germline gives CDR1 SQVTM, CDR2 ANQGSEA. The CDR3 sequence is CSTKSRDSYEQYF. In DNA, the CDR3 is TGCAGCACAAAGTCCCGGGACAGCTACGAGCAGTACTTC.

CDR3 bases: TGCGCCAGCAGCCAAGGAGAGCAGTTCTTC. Translating it yields CASSQGEQFF. The genes are TRBV4-1 and TRBJ2-1; D is uncertain. Per the germline V gene, CDR1 is MGHRA and CDR2 is YSYEKL. This CDR3 is built from 10 residues. Trimming took 1 base from V and 10 from J, leaving 2 bases between them.

This chain links TRBV2 with TRBJ1-2, with D uncertain. CDR3 length: 15 amino acids. From germline, CDR1 is SNHLY and CDR2 FYNNEI. Trimming stripped 7 bases from V and 0 bases from J, with 15 bases between. CDR3 nucleotides: TGTGCCAGCAAGTATGTACAGACCTCTAACTATGGCTACACCTTC. As protein: CASKYVQTSNYGYTF. The full variable domain, rest sourced from reference TRBV2 and TRBJ1-2, is EPEVTQTPSHQVTQMGQEVILRCVPISNHLYFYWYRQILGQKVEFLVSFYNNEISEKSEIFDDQFSVERPDGSNFTLKIRSTKLEDSAMYFCASKYVQTSNYGYTFGSGTRLTVV.

As concerns this clone: The sample carries other DNA sequences with the same CDR3. The chain uses TRBV15 and TRBJ1-5; D not resolved. In germline, CDR1 is LNHNV, CDR2 YYDKDF (reference sequence). The CDR3 sequence is 16 residues long. V lost 0 bases, J lost 0 bases, and 9 bases lay in between. CDR3 sequence (DNA): TGTGCCACCAGCAGAGATCTCGGGGATAGCAATCAGCCCCAGCATTTT. Its translation: CATSRDLGDSNQPQHF. Variable domain in full (rest from reference TRBV15 and TRBJ1-5): DAMVIQNPRYQVTQFGKPVTLSCSQTLNHNVMYWYQQKSSQAPKLLFHYYDKDFNNEADTPDNFQSRRPNTSFCFLDIRSPGLGDTAMYLCATSRDLGDSNQPQHFGDGTRLSIL.

The rearrangement uses TRBV4-2 and TRBJ2-1; the match to TRBD2 covers 15 bases. This CDR3 has 19 amino acids. The germline V gene encodes CDR1 LGHNA and CDR2 YNFKEQ. The J segment lost 4 bases and the V segment lost 4 bases, leaving 11 bases of the junction unmatched. DNA for the CDR3: TGTGCCAGCAGCCCCGGACTAGCGGGAGGGCGTTCGGAGTACAATGAGCAGTTCTTC. As protein: CASSPGLAGGRSEYNEQFF.

The chain links TRBV10-2 to TRBJ2-1; D possibly matches TRBD1 or TRBD2 (5 bases each). CDR1 and CDR2 from the germline V gene are WSHSY and SAAADI. Trimming left V 6 bases short and J 3 bases short, with 12 bases between. This CDR3 spans 14 amino acids. The CDR3 spells CASSPGRVYNEQFF. The CDR3 DNA is TGCGCCAGCAGCCCGGGACGCGTCTACAATGAGCAGTTCTTC.

As for this clone: The same CDR3 arises from other DNA sequences in this sample as well. V is TRBV7-2 and J is TRBJ2-5; D may be TRBD2 (6 bases). From germline, CDR1 is SGHTA and CDR2 FQGNSA. The CDR3 sequence is 14 residues long. The V end lost 1 base, the J end lost 3 bases, and 9 bases lay between the germline ends. The CDR3 region has the DNA TGTGCCAGCAGCTTAGTCGGAGGGGAAGAGACCCAGTACTTC. It encodes CASSLVGGEETQYF.

This clone has just a few counts. The genes are TRBV4-1 and TRBJ1-2; no definite D call. This CDR3 region has 12 residues. Trimming pared 5 bases from V and 7 bases from J, leaving 11 bases between. Germline CDR1 and CDR2: MGHRA and YSYEKL. The CDR3, as DNA: TGCGCCAGCAGCAATGGGGATGGTGGCTACACCTTC. Amino acids: CASSNGDGGYTF.